This T cell receptor beta chain emerged from a study of glioma-infiltrating T cells. TCR alpha and beta CDR3 regions were amplified from RNA using iRepertoire nested multiplex PCR. Each CDR3 protein is one row after TCRdb ran MiXCR on the multiplex PCR reads. The repertoire holds under 200,000 distinct CDR3 sequences, with around 45% as singletons. J gave up 5 bases and V 4 bases, and 11 bases lay outside the gene matches. CDR3 size: 16 residues. The V gene's germline CDR1 is LGHDT and CDR2 YNNKEL (reference sequence). This receptor was identified in a human donor with low-grade glioma or glioblastoma, undergoing nonglioma brain surgery, or in good health (not recorded which). Material: glioma tissue, nonneoplastic brain tissue, or PBMCs (not recorded which). This chain links TRBV3-1 with TRBJ2-5, with TRBD1 identical over 9 bases. CDR3 sequence: CASSPKGGQGWETQYF. The CDR3 DNA follows: TGTGCCAGCAGCCCGAAGGGGGGACAGGGCTGGGAGACCCAGTACTTC.